One sample yielded the 3 T cell receptor beta chains listed below, sequenced in a study of T cells in Graves' hyperthyroidism and ophthalmopathy. Amplified TCR beta CDR3 regions derived from RNA transcripts. During a first-round RT-PCR of the TCR CDR3, the HTBI primer set was used. TCRdb re-derived calls from the multiplex PCR reads in MiXCR, one entry per CDR3 protein. The sample has hundreds of thousands of distinct CDR3 sequences, about a sixth seen once. The source material was blood. These receptors were collected from a young woman with Graves' ophthalmopathy.

This clonotype was counted ten times or more. The rearrangement links TRBV6-1 to TRBJ2-7; TRBD2 is a possible D gene (5 bases). V was clipped by 1 base and J by 2 bases, with 12 bases between them. This CDR3 spans 15 amino acids. Germline V gene sequence: CDR1 MNHNS, CDR2 SASEGT. CDR3 sequence reads: CASSEEGRLTYEQYF. The DNA of the CDR3 is TGTGCCAGCAGTGAAGAAGGCCGACTAACCTACGAGCAGTACTTC.

This clonotype came up many times. The J gene is TRBJ1-5, the V gene TRBV7-2; no clear D gene. The germline V and J ends were trimmed by 2 bases and 6 bases, with 8 bases remaining between them. Germline CDR1 is SGHTA and CDR2 is FQGNSA. There are 13 residues in the CDR3. Here the CDR3 reads CASSLSIGQPQHF. CDR3 coding DNA: TGTGCCAGCAGCTTATCAATTGGTCAGCCCCAGCATTTT. The whole variable domain, filled in from reference TRBV7-2 and TRBJ1-5, reads GAGVSQSPSNKVTEKGKDVELRCDPISGHTALYWYRQSLGQGLEFLIYFQGNSAPDKSGLPSDRFSAERTGGSVSTLTIQRTQQEDSAVYLCASSLSIGQPQHFGDGTRLSIL.

Ten or more counts support this clonotype. This rearrangement joins TRBV3-1 to TRBJ2-2; D not resolved. The CDR3 extends over 16 amino acids. Germline V gene lookup returns CDR1 LGHDT and CDR2 YNNKEL (reference sequence). Trimming removed 1 base at V and 3 bases at J, with 12 bases between. DNA of the CDR3: TGTGCCAGCAGCCAAGCCCCGCTAGGGTACACCGGGGAGCTGTTTTTT. Amino acid sequence: CASSQAPLGYTGELFF.